This TCR beta chain was documented in a study of CD8 T cells in ankylosing spondylitis. Study-wide findings and caveats: Before this, some motif variants had been reported in reactive arthritis synovial fluid and blood. Relatively scarce in peripheral blood, disease-linked clones were CD8+.

In this sample, this clonotype turned up many times. Antigen unknown. Quantitative barcoded 5'-RACE was used to prepare TCR beta libraries. TCRdb used MiXCR to reprocess the 5' RACE reads, holding one entry per CDR3 protein. Among fewer than 250,000 distinct CDR3 sequences, about 26% were seen once, and the ten largest hold about 6.2%. This CDR3 region has 15 residues. Germline CDR1 and CDR2: SEHNR and FQNEAQ (reference sequence). The ends were cut back, 2 bases at V and 2 bases at J, with 11 bases in the middle. The chain uses TRBV7-9 and TRBJ2-3; D is unclear. The TCR originated in a male donor with ankylosing spondylitis or in good health (not recorded which). The sequenced sample was blood, either unsorted or a sorted T cell fraction (not recorded which). The DNA of the CDR3 is TGTGCCAGCAGCTTATTCGGCACCTCCACAGATACGCAGTATTTT. Translating gives CASSLFGTSTDTQYF.